Listed here are 18 T cell receptor beta chains from one sample, sequenced in a study of blood T cell repertoires in COVID-19. Profiled with immunoSEQ multiplex PCR; TCRdb holds only in-frame clones, not every one. The sample lists fewer than 200,000 clones; approximately 86% were seen once. The specimen was peripheral blood. All receptors derive from a woman aged 80 or older with acute or convalescent COVID-19.

This clone was observed at least ten times. This sequence joins TRBV14 and TRBJ1-2; D not resolved. CDR1 SGHDN and CDR2 FVKESK come from the germline V gene. V was cut by 4 bases and J by 4 bases, with 16 bases left in between. The CDR3 spans 15 residues. CDR3 region: CASSLHDKRSYGYTF. In DNA form, the CDR3 reads TGTGCCAGCAGCCTCCACGACAAACGGTCCTATGGCTACACCTTC.

The rearrangement joins TRBV29-1 to TRBJ2-3, with 10 bases matching TRBD1. J gave up 0 bases and V 6 bases, and 3 bases lay outside the gene matches. The CDR3 contains 14 residues. The germline CDR1 and CDR2 sequences are SQVTM and ANQGSEA. CDR3 loop: CSVDRGTSTDTQYF. The CDR3 bases are TGCAGCGTGGACAGGGGGACTAGCACAGATACGCAGTATTTT.

This sequence joins TRBV7-6 and TRBJ2-7; 7 bases align to TRBD2. V lost 3 bases to trimming and J lost 6 bases; unmatched junction nucleotides: 11. Germline V gene sequence: CDR1 SGHVS, CDR2 FNYEAQ. CDR3 length equals 15 residues. Here the CDR3 reads CASSLGLAGEGEQYF. In DNA, the CDR3 is TGTGCCAGCAGCTTGGGGTTGGCGGGGGAGGGCGAGCAGTACTTC.

In nucleotides, the CDR3 is TGTGCCAGCAGCCCAGGGGTTCCTCCGTCTGGCTACACCTTC. Amino acid sequence: CASSPGVPPSGYTF. This chain links TRBV3-1 (or the pseudogene TRBV3-2) with TRBJ1-2, with TRBD1 as a possible D gene (6 bases). Trimming left V 4 bases short and J 7 bases short, with 16 bases between. The CDR3 is 14 amino acids. The germline V gene encodes CDR1 LGHDT and CDR2 YNNKEL (reference sequence).

This clone appeared a few times. The gene calls are TRBV15 and TRBJ2-6; perhaps TRBD2 as D (7 bases). Germline V CDR1 and CDR2: LNHNV, YYDKDF (reference sequence). V shed 0 bases and J shed 11 bases, with 23 bases lying between them. The CDR3 loop spans 18 amino acids. The CDR3 reads CATSRDYGGGALADVLTF. The CDR3 DNA sequence: TGTGCCACCAGCAGAGATTACGGAGGGGGGGCTTTGGCTGACGTCCTGACTTTC.

The gene calls are TRBV20-1 and TRBJ2-7; 9 bases fit TRBD1. Germline V gene data show CDR1 as DFQATT and CDR2 as SNEGSKA (reference sequence). V shed 3 bases, J shed 7 bases, and the junction held 7 bases outside the gene matches. This CDR3 is 13 amino acids long. The CDR3 loop reads CSASRTGVEEQYF. CDR3 coding DNA: TGCAGTGCTAGTCGGACAGGGGTTGAGGAGCAGTACTTC.

This clone was seen once. The gene calls are TRBV7-2 and TRBJ1-5; 7 bases map to TRBD1. The germline V gene has CDR1 SGHTA and CDR2 FQGNSA. The V segment lost 1 base and the J segment 6 bases; nucleotides outside the gene matches: 3. The CDR3 has 14 residues. CDR3 coding DNA: TGTGCCAGCAGCTTAGGACAGGGCAGTCAGCCCCAGCATTTT. It yields the protein CASSLGQGSQPQHF.

This clone was seen just once. This chain connects TRBV18 to TRBJ1-1; D possibly corresponds to TRBD1 (6 bases). Germline CDR1 is KGHSH and CDR2 is LQKENI. CDR3 length: 15 residues. Deletions cut 3 bases from V and 1 base from J, with 12 bases between. This chain's CDR3 is CASSPRGATNTEAFF. The CDR3 DNA sequence: TGTGCCAGCTCACCCCGGGGGGCGACGAACACTGAAGCTTTCTTT.

This chain joins TRBV2 and TRBJ1-5, with D perhaps TRBD1 (6 bases). CDR1 is SNHLY, CDR2 FYNNEI, per germline. CDR3 length: 14 amino acids. V was shortened by 5 bases and J by 6 bases, with 14 bases between the two germline ends. The CDR3, as DNA: TGTGCCAGCAGTATACAGGGTGCAAGTCAGCCCCAGCATTTT. Translating gives CASSIQGASQPQHF.

The gene calls are TRBV24-1 and TRBJ2-5, with D possibly being TRBD2 (6 bases). This CDR3 comprises 15 residues. The germline gives CDR1 KGHDR, CDR2 SFDVKD. Deletions cut 5 bases from V and 4 bases from J, with 16 bases between. The CDR3 loop reads CATSAPKGRGETQYF. As DNA, the CDR3 is TGTGCCACCAGTGCTCCAAAGGGGCGGGGAGAGACCCAGTACTTC.

This rearrangement joins TRBV2 to TRBJ1-1, with 8 bases identical to TRBD1. The CDR3 loop spans 15 amino acids. Germline CDR1 reads SNHLY; CDR2 reads FYNNEI. V shed 10 bases, J shed 4 bases, and the junction held 14 bases outside the gene matches. The DNA for the CDR3 is TGTGCCACAACACAAGACAGGGGAATTAGCACTGAAGCTTTCTTT. Translation gives CATTQDRGISTEAFF. Supplemented by reference TRBV2 and TRBJ1-1, the full variable domain reads EPEVTQTPSHQVTQMGQEVILRCVPISNHLYFYWYRQILGQKVEFLVSFYNNEISEKSEIFDDQFSVERPDGSNFTLKIRSTKLEDSAMYFCATTQDRGISTEAFFGQGTRLTVV.

This clone was seen at least ten times. The chain has TRBV19 and TRBJ1-5; perhaps TRBD1 as D (6 bases). Germline V CDR1 and CDR2: LNHDA, SQIVND (reference sequence). The CDR3 sequence is 15 residues long. V was trimmed by 3 bases and J by 3 bases, leaving 12 bases between them. The CDR3 nucleotides are TGTGCCAGTAGTATCGACGGACAGCTCAATCAGCCCCAGCATTTT. This codes for CASSIDGQLNQPQHF.

The V call is TRBV6-5, the J call TRBJ2-7; 7 nucleotides line up with TRBD1. This CDR3 has 12 amino acids. CDR1 is MNHEY and CDR2 is SVGAGI in the germline V gene. After removal of 8 bases from V and 12 bases from J, the junction contained 13 bases not matched to a gene. DNA for the CDR3: TGTGCCAGCGCTCTGACAGGGCCTGAAATGTACTTC. This translates into CASALTGPEMYF.

This rearrangement joins TRBV5-1 to TRBJ2-5; 9 bases map to TRBD1. The CDR3 has 13 residues. The V gene end was trimmed by 6 bases and the J gene end by 4 bases; junction bases not matched to a gene: 4. The germline V gene has CDR1 SGHRS and CDR2 YFSETQ. CDR3 in amino acids: CASNPDRGETQYF. CDR3 bases: TGCGCCAGCAACCCGGACAGGGGAGAGACCCAGTACTTC.

V is TRBV6-4 and J is TRBJ1-5; D not certain. CDR1 is MRHNA, CDR2 SNTAGT, per germline. CDR3 length: 13 amino acids. Trimming shortened V by 7 bases and J by 1 base, and 8 bases separated the two germline ends. CDR3 amino acids: CASTRRSNQPQHF. In nucleotides, the CDR3 is TGTGCCAGCACCCGGCGGAGCAATCAGCCCCAGCATTTT.

This clone has a handful of counts. The V and J genes are TRBV19 and TRBJ1-5; 9 bases map to TRBD1. V was clipped by 3 bases and J by 0 bases; unmatched bases: 0. The germline V gene encodes CDR1 LNHDA and CDR2 SQIVND (reference sequence). The CDR3 spans 15 residues. The CDR3 coding sequence is TGTGCCAGTAGTATGGGACAGGGTAGCAATCAGCCCCAGCATTTT. This translates into CASSMGQGSNQPQHF.

This sequence joins TRBV5-1 and TRBJ2-1; no reliable D call. Trimming took 5 bases from V and 1 from J, leaving 10 bases between them. Germline CDR1 reads SGHRS; CDR2 reads YFSETQ. The CDR3 length is 14 residues. Here the CDR3 DNA reads TGCGCCAGCAGTTGGAGCCAATCCTACAATGAGCAGTTCTTC. It translates to CASSWSQSYNEQFF.

This clone was seen repeatedly, ten times or more. The chain joins TRBV7-9 to TRBJ2-2, with D unclear. Germline V CDR1 and CDR2: SEHNR, FQNEAQ (reference sequence). There are 14 residues in the CDR3. The V end was cut by 2 bases, the J end by 5 bases, with 9 bases between. The CDR3 DNA reads TGTGCCAGCAGCTTAACAGCCCCAACCGGGGAGCTGTTTTTT. Translation: CASSLTAPTGELFF.